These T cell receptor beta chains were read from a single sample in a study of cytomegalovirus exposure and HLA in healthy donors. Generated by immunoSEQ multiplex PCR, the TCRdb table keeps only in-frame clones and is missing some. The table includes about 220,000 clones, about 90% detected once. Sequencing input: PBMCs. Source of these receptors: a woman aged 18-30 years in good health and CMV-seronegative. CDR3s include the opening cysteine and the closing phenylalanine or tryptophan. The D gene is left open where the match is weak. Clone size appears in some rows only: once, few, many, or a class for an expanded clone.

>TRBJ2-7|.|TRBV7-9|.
TGTGCCAGCAGCTTAGGGGGGCGGCCGGCCTACGAGCAGTACTTC
CASSLGGRPAYEQYF
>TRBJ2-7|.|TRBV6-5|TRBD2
TGTGCCAGCAGTTGGGGACTAGCGGAAACCTACGAGCAGTACTTC
CASSWGLAETYEQYF
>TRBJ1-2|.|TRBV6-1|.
TGTGCCAGCAGTGAACCCAGCCTACGCGGAGGCTACACCTTC
CASSEPSLRGGYTF
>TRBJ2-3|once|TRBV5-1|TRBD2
TGCGCCAGCAGCTTGGATTCCCAGAGCGGGAAAGCCGGAGATACGCAGTATTTT
CASSLDSQSGKAGDTQYF
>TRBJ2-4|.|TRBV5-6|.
TGTGCCAGCAGCCTCCGGACACCCCTATCGGGCATTCAGTACTTC
CASSLRTPLSGIQYF
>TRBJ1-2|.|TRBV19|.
TGTGCCAGTAGTATTATCTACAGTAACTATGGCTACACCTTC
CASSIIYSNYGYTF
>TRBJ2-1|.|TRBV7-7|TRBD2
TGTGCTAGCAGCCTTTCAAGCGGGAGCTCCTACAATGAGCAGTTCTTC
CASSLSSGSSYNEQFF
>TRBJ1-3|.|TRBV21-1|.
TGTGCCAGCAGCAAAGCGCTTTTTGCAGGCCCGGGAAACACCATATATTTT
CASSKALFAGPGNTIYF
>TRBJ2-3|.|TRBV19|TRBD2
TGTGCCAGTAGTAGCAGGACTAGCGGGAGTACAGATACGCAGTATTTT
CASSSRTSGSTDTQYF
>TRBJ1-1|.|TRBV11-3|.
TGTGCCAGCAGCTCCGGGGTCAACACTGAAGCTTTCTTT
CASSSGVNTEAFF
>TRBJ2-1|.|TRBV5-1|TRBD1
TGCGCCAGCAGCTTGGAGGGACAGGGGTGGAATGAGCAGTTCTTC
CASSLEGQGWNEQFF
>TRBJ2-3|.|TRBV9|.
TGTGCCAGCAGCGTACAAGGGACTGCTAGCACAGATACGCAGTATTTT
CASSVQGTASTDTQYF
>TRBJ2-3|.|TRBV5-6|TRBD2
TGTGCCAGCGCGACTAGCGGGAGAGATCTGGATACGCAGTATTTT
CASATSGRDLDTQYF
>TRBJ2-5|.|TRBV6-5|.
TGTGCCAGCACTAAAGACGGGGGGACCCAGTACTTC
CASTKDGGTQYF
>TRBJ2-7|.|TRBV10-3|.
TGTGCCATCAAACCGGGCACAGGAGTCTACGAGCAGTACTTC
CAIKPGTGVYEQYF
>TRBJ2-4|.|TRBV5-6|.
TGTGCCAGCAGCTTGACTAAAAACATTCAGTACTTC
CASSLTKNIQYF
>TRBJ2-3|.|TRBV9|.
TGTGCCAGCAGCGTAGTCGGGATAGGTACAGATACGCAGTATTTT
CASSVVGIGTDTQYF
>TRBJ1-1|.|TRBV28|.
TGTGCCAGCAGTTCTAAAGAAGCTTTCTTT
CASSSKEAFF
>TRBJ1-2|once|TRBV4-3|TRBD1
TGCGCCAGCAGCCAGGATTTAGACAGGGTCCCTAACTATGGCTACACCTTC
CASSQDLDRVPNYGYTF
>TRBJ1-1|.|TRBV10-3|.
TGTGCCATCAGGAGGGACAACTTGAACACTGAAGCTTTCTTT
CAIRRDNLNTEAFF
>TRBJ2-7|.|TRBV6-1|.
TGTGCCAGCCGTGAGCAGGGTGTAATCATCGGCGAGCAGTACTTC
CASREQGVIIGEQYF
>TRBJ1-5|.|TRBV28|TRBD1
TGTGCCAGCAGCTTGGGACAGGGGGCTCAGCCCCAGCATTTT
CASSLGQGAQPQHF
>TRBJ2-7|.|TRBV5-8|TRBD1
TGTGCCAGCAGCACGGCCCGACAGGGCGTCCACGAGCAGTACTTC
CASSTARQGVHEQYF
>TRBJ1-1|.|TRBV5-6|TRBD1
TGTGCCAGCAGCTTACGGACAGGGACCATGAGAGCTTTCTTT
CASSLRTGTMRAFF
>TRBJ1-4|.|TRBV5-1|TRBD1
TGCGCCAGCAGCATGGACAGGGGTGGGGAAAAACTGTTTTTT
CASSMDRGGEKLFF
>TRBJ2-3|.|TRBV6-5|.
TGTGCCAGCAGGCGGACTATCCAAAGGGATACGCAGTATTTT
CASRRTIQRDTQYF
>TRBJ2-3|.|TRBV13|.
TGTGCCAGCAGCCCCACCCCCGACAGCCCAGATACGCAGTATTTT
CASSPTPDSPDTQYF
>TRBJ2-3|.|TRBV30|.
TGTGCCTGGGCCGCTTCACTTCCGCTTAGCACAGATACGCAGTATTTT
CAWAASLPLSTDTQYF
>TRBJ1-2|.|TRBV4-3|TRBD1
TGCGCCAGCAGCCATGCCCGGGACAGGGACTATGGCTACACCTTC
CASSHARDRDYGYTF
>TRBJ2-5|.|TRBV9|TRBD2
TGTGCCAGCAGCGGCTACGGGGGGGCAGAGACCCAGTACTTC
CASSGYGGAETQYF
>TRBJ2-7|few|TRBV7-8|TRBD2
TGTGCCAGCAGCATGAGCGGGGAGGAGCAGTACTTC
CASSMSGEEQYF
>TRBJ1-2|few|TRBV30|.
TGTGCCTGGAAGAGTTTCGGGGACACAAAAAGTTACTATGGCTACACCTTC
CAWKSFGDTKSYYGYTF
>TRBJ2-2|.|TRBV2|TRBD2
TGTGCCAGCAGTGTGGTAGCGGGAGGCCCCAACACCGGGGAGCTGTTTTTT
CASSVVAGGPNTGELFF
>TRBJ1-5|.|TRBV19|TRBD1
TGTGCCAGTAGCACGACAGGGCGTCAGCCCCAGCATTTT
CASSTTGRQPQHF
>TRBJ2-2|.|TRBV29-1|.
TGCAGCGTGTCTAACACCGGGGAGCTGTTTTTT
CSVSNTGELFF
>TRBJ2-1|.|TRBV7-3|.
TGTGCCAGCAGCTTAGGAGCGAACTCCTACAATGAGCAGTTCTTC
CASSLGANSYNEQFF
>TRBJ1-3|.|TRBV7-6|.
TGTGCCAGCAGCCCCCGACAGTTTAGCCCTGGAAACACCATATATTTT
CASSPRQFSPGNTIYF
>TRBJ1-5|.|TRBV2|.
TGTGCCAGCAGTGAAGCGCGGGTTGGCAATCAGCCCCAGCATTTT
CASSEARVGNQPQHF
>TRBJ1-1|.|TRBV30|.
TGTGCCTGGAGTAGAGAGAACACTGAAGCTTTCTTT
CAWSRENTEAFF
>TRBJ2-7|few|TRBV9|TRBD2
TGTGCCAGCAGCGTAGCTTCCTCGACTAGCGGGAGTGGGGAGCAGTACTTC
CASSVASSTSGSGEQYF
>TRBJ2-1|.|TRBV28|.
TGTGCCAGCAGTTTGAGGTCTGCCTACAATGAGCAGTTCTTC
CASSLRSAYNEQFF
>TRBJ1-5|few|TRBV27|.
TGTGCCAGCAGGGAGCTCTATAGCAATCAGCCCCAGCATTTT
CASRELYSNQPQHF
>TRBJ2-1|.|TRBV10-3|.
TGTGCCATCAGTGAGCGGTTAGCGGATACGGGGAATGAGCAGTTCTTC
CAISERLADTGNEQFF
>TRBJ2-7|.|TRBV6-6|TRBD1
TGTGCCAGCAGTTTCCCGGGACAGGGTTCCGACGAGCAGTACTTC
CASSFPGQGSDEQYF
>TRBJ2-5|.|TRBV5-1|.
TGCGCCAGCAGCTTGAATGGGGGCGCCCCACAAGAGACCCAGTACTTC
CASSLNGGAPQETQYF